This TCR beta chain came from a study of OX40 agonist ivuxolimab in advanced cancers. Study-level findings and limits: Researchers report that CD8+ T cells had, on average, more expanded clones than CD4+.

About this clone: The antigen is unknown.

Per the germline V gene, CDR1 is SGHNT and CDR2 is YYREEE (reference sequence). V lost 4 bases and J 6 bases, leaving 18 bases between the germline ends. CDR3 length: 15 amino acids. Measured with immunoSEQ multiplex PCR; TCRdb has only the in-frame clones, and not every one. Of around 100,000 clones in the sample, 85% to 90% were seen once. The clonotype originates from an adult with an advanced solid tumor such as melanoma, head and neck, liver or kidney cancer. The sample here was CD4+ or CD8+ T cells sorted from blood, taken in a trial of the OX40 agonist ivuxolimab. The chain uses TRBV5-4 and TRBJ2-3; D possibly corresponds to TRBD1 (8 bases). In DNA, the CDR3 is TGTGCCAGCAGCGAAGGACAGGGAGGGTCGGATACGCAGTATTTT. It encodes CASSEGQGGSDTQYF.